This T cell receptor (beta chain) was recorded in a study of early T cells in non-severe SARS-CoV-2 infection. About the research overall: Alpha and beta chains were unpaired, from unsorted whole-blood bulk RNA. Regarding the study as a whole: VDJdb matches were skewed toward anti-spike CD8 T cell responses.

On this clonotype itself: The antigen is undetermined.

Unique molecular identifiers were added to individual cDNA molecules. TCRdb recomputed calls from the 5' RACE reads with MiXCR, one row per CDR3 protein. The sample lists approximately 32,000 distinct CDR3 sequences, over 6.5% occurring once. Material for sequencing was whole blood. The receptor was isolated from an adult who was a healthcare worker with PCR-confirmed SARS-CoV-2 infection or an uninfected control (not recorded which).

CDR3 DNA sequence: TGTGCCAGCAGCCAGAACGGGGGGGCTAACAATGAGCAGTTCTTC. Translation: CASSQNGGANNEQFF. The chain links TRBV4-2 to TRBJ2-1; 8 bases match TRBD2. The CDR3 runs to 15 residues. Unmatched junction bases numbered 6, after V lost 3 bases and J lost 5 bases. Germline CDR1 and CDR2: LGHNA and YNFKEQ.